Detailed here is one T cell receptor (beta chain). The data were taken from a study of cytomegalovirus exposure and HLA in healthy donors. About the research overall: Early on, a data release was issued that held about 85 million unique TCRs from HLA-typed donors.

The CDR3 has 15 amino acids. V was cut by 0 bases and J by 2 bases, with 8 bases left in between. The germline V gene has CDR1 SGHRS and CDR2 YFSETQ. Primers: 60 Vbeta forward and 13 Jbeta reverse. Libraries were prepared by immunoSEQ multiplex PCR; TCRdb keeps only in-frame clonotypes and omits some of them. The sample contains 200,000 to 250,000 clones, more than 75% of which appear only once. The sample taken for sequencing was PBMCs. V and J are TRBV5-1 and TRBJ2-2; D not certain. This TCR came from a woman in her 40s in good health and CMV-seronegative. Here the CDR3 DNA reads TGCGCCAGCAGCTTGGGACTTTTCAACACCGGGGAGCTGTTTTTT. Its translation: CASSLGLFNTGELFF.